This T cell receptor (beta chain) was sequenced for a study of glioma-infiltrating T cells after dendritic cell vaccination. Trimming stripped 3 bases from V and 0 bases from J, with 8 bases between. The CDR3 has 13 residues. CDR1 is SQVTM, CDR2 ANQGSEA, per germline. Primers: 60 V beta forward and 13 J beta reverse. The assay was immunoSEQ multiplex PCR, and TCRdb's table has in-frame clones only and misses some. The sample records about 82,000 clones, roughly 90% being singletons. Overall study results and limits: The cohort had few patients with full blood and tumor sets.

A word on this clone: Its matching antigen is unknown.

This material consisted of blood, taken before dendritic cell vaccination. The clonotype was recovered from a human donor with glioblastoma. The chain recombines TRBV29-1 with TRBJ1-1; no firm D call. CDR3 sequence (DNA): TGCAGCGTTGATGTCAGTCTGAACACTGAAGCTTTCTTT. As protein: CSVDVSLNTEAFF.